These T cell receptor beta chains were read from a single sample in a study of chemoradiotherapy in HPV16-positive cancers. The data were produced by immunoSEQ multiplex PCR, yet TCRdb's version contains in-frame clones alone and is incomplete. The repertoire holds about 36,000 clones, with approximately 90% as singletons. This specimen was blood, taken from a patient who underwent chemoradiotherapy. The receptors derive from a human donor with HPV-associated anogenital cancer. The CDR3 runs from the conserved cysteine through the conserved F or W. The D gene is left open where the match is weak. Clone size, where shown, is once, few, many, or a class for clones that have expanded.

>TRBD2|17|TRBV5-4|TRBJ2-2|NA
TGTGCCAGCAGCTTGGGCGGGGGGGCCTCCGGCACCGGGGAGCTGTTTTTT
CASSLGGGASGTGELFF
>NA|14|TRBV10-1|TRBJ1-5|NA
TGCGCCAGCAGTGACCTAAAGAGGGGTCAGCCCCAGCATTTT
CASSDLKRGQPQHF
>TRBD2|16|TRBV30|TRBJ2-5|once
TGTGCCTGGAGTCCCGGACTGGCCGGCGGGGGAGAGACCCAGTACTTC
CAWSPGLAGGGETQYF
>TRBD1|15|TRBV28|TRBJ1-4|NA
TGTGCCAGCAGTTTAGGAGGGGGCGGCAATGAAAAACTGTTTTTT
CASSLGGGGNEKLFF
>NA|15|TRBV2|TRBJ1-1|once
TGTGCCAGCACCGACCCGGGACGGATGAACACTGAAGCTTTCTTT
CASTDPGRMNTEAFF
>TRBD1|14|TRBV6-5|TRBJ1-5|few
TGTGCCAGCAGTGGGACAGGGGACTTCCAGCCCCAGCATTTT
CASSGTGDFQPQHF
>TRBD1|13|TRBV6-1|TRBJ1-6|NA
TGTGCCAGCAGTACAGGGGAAAATTCACCCCTCCACTTT
CASSTGENSPLHF
>NA|13|TRBV19|TRBJ2-1|NA
TGTGCCAGTAGTATCCAGGGTTTGAATGAGCAGTTCTTC
CASSIQGLNEQFF
>NA|13|TRBV29-1|TRBJ1-5|NA
TGCAGCGCCACAAAGGAGCCGGGTCAGCCCCAGCATTTT
CSATKEPGQPQHF
>TRBD1|16|TRBV27|TRBJ1-4|NA
TGTGCCAGCAGTTTATTCCCCCCGGACAGGGGCGAAAAACTGTTTTTT
CASSLFPPDRGEKLFF
>NA|17|TRBV11-2|TRBJ2-1|NA
TGTGCCAGCAGCTTAGAATCGGGGGACCCTTCCTACAATGAGCAGTTCTTC
CASSLESGDPSYNEQFF
>TRBD1|13|TRBV6-1|TRBJ1-1|NA
TGTGCCAGCAGTGCAGACAGGGACACTAGGGCTTTCTTT
CASSADRDTRAFF
>NA|17|TRBV11-3|TRBJ2-3|NA
TGTGCCAGCAGCTTTATAGAGGGCTTTAAGAGCACAGATACGCAGTATTTT
CASSFIEGFKSTDTQYF
>TRBD2|15|TRBV19|TRBJ2-4|once
TGTGCCAGTAGGGTGGGGACTAGCGGGGGAAATGATCAGTACTTC
CASRVGTSGGNDQYF
>NA|15|TRBV19|TRBJ1-4|NA
TGTGCCAGTAGGGGGGACGGCCGCACTAATGAAAAACTGTTTTTT
CASRGDGRTNEKLFF
>TRBD1|14|TRBV5-6|TRBJ2-1|NA
TGTGCCAGCAGCCAAGGGACAGGGTACATTGAGCAGTTCTTC
CASSQGTGYIEQFF
>NA|14|TRBV21-1|TRBJ1-4|once
TGTGCCAGCAGGGGACAGGGATTGAATGAAAAACTGTTTTTT
CASRGQGLNEKLFF
>TRBD2|16|TRBV5-6|TRBJ2-1|NA
TGTGCCAGCAGCCTCCGCGGAGCGGGGGGGCGTAATGAGCAGTTCTTC
CASSLRGAGGRNEQFF
>TRBD2|15|TRBV7-9|TRBJ2-7|NA
TGTGCCAGCAGCCCTCCGGGGCGGGGGTCCAACGAGCAGTACTTC
CASSPPGRGSNEQYF
>NA|14|TRBV10-2|TRBJ2-3|NA
TGCGCCAGCAGTGAATACTTTAGCACAGATACGCAGTATTTT
CASSEYFSTDTQYF
>NA|14|TRBV5-1|TRBJ2-3|NA
TGCGCCAGCAGCTTGGCGGGAAACACAGATACGCAGTATTTT
CASSLAGNTDTQYF
>NA|16|TRBV9|TRBJ2-5|NA
TGTGCCAGCAGCGTAGGGGGGGGCTCTATTGCGGAGACCCAGTACTTC
CASSVGGGSIAETQYF
>TRBD1|15|TRBV5-1|TRBJ2-1|NA
TGCGCCAGCAGCCTTACCGGGACAGGGATCAATGAGCAGTTCTTC
CASSLTGTGINEQFF
>TRBD2|16|TRBV5-1|TRBJ2-3|few
TGCGCCAGCAGCTTGGATGGCGGGGGTAGCACAGATACGCAGTATTTT
CASSLDGGGSTDTQYF
>NA|11|TRBV2|TRBJ2-7|NA
TGTGCCAGCAGTATAGCCTACGAGCAGTACTTC
CASSIAYEQYF
>NA|13|TRBV5-4|TRBJ1-1|NA
TGTGCCAGCAGCAACCGGGTGAACACTGAAGCTTTCTTT
CASSNRVNTEAFF
>NA|15|TRBV7-2|TRBJ2-7|NA
TGTGCCAGCAGCTTAGCTGCCAGGCCCTCCTACGAGCAGTACTTC
CASSLAARPSYEQYF
>NA|8|TRBV5-6|TRBJ2-7|NA
TGTGCCAGCAGCTTGCTGCACTTC
CASSLLHF
>NA|16|TRBV6-4|TRBJ2-2|NA
TGTGCCAGCAGTGACTCGGGGGGGCCGAACACCGGGGAGCTGTTTTTT
CASSDSGGPNTGELFF
>TRBD1|14|TRBV7-9|TRBJ1-1|NA
TGTGCCAGCAGCTGGGGGACAGGGGGCACTGAAGCTTTCTTT
CASSWGTGGTEAFF
>TRBD2|11|TRBV2|TRBJ2-3|NA
TGTGCCAGCACGGGGGGTGGGACGCAGTATTTT
CASTGGGTQYF
>NA|12|TRBV5-4|TRBJ2-7|NA
TGTGCCAGCAGCTTAGAATCCTACGAGCAGTACTTC
CASSLESYEQYF
>NA|15|TRBV13|TRBJ2-5|NA
TGTGCCAGCAGCTTCTCCGAGGGGCAATGGGAGACCCAGTACTTC
CASSFSEGQWETQYF
>NA|16|TRBV6-1|TRBJ1-2|NA
TGTGCCAGCAGTGGAGTGGGACCCGGGGGGAACTATGGCTACACCTTC
CASSGVGPGGNYGYTF
>TRBD1|17|TRBV18|TRBJ1-6|NA
TGTGCCAGCTCACCAACCGGGACAGGTCTCTATAATTCACCCCTCCACTTT
CASSPTGTGLYNSPLHF
>NA|13|TRBV2|TRBJ1-5|NA
TGTGCCAGCAGTACCGGGCCCCCCGTGTTCCAGCATTTT
CASSTGPPVFQHF
>NA|16|TRBV4-2|TRBJ1-2|once
TGTGCCAGCAGCCAAAGGGGGGCCGGGGGATCAATTGGCTACACCTTC
CASSQRGAGGSIGYTF
>NA|14|TRBV7-6|TRBJ1-3|NA
TGTGCCAGCAGCATTATGAGCTCTGGAAACACCATATATTTT
CASSIMSSGNTIYF
>NA|15|TRBV30|TRBJ1-6|NA
TGTGCCTGGAGTTTTCGGGCAGCGTATAATTCACCCCTCCACTTT
CAWSFRAAYNSPLHF
>NA|12|TRBV11-3|TRBJ1-2|few
TGTGCCAGCAGCTTCTCCAACTATGGCTACACCTTC
CASSFSNYGYTF
>TRBD2|16|TRBV5-1|TRBJ2-3|NA
TGCGCCAGCAGCAGGACTAGCGGGGGGGCCGCAGATACGCAGTATTTT
CASSRTSGGAADTQYF
>NA|14|TRBV7-8|TRBJ2-7|once
TGTGCCAGCAGCTTAGCGCAGGTTGACTACGAGCAGTACTTC
CASSLAQVDYEQYF
>NA|16|TRBV15|TRBJ1-5|NA
TGTGCCACCAGCAGAGATGGAAGCCAGCCCGGTCAGCCCCAGCATTTT
CATSRDGSQPGQPQHF
>TRBD1|17|TRBV10-3|TRBJ1-6|NA
TGTGCCATCAGTGAGGCTTGGACAGGGGGCAGGAATTCACCCCTCCACTTT
CAISEAWTGGRNSPLHF
>NA|14|TRBV7-2|TRBJ2-3|NA
TGTGCCAGCAGCTTACTGCGCGGCGCAGATACGCAGTATTTT
CASSLLRGADTQYF
>NA|17|TRBV5-4|TRBJ1-2|NA
TGTGCCAGCAGCTCCCTATCCGTGGACGTCGCTGGTTATGGCTACACCTTC
CASSSLSVDVAGYGYTF
>NA|15|TRBV6-5|TRBJ1-2|NA
TGTGCCAGCAGTAAACTACAGAAGTCAGGGCTGGGCTACACCTTC
CASSKLQKSGLGYTF
>TRBD2|14|TRBV7-3|TRBJ2-1|NA
TGTGCCAGCAGTAGCGGGGGGGCTCGGGTGGAGCAGTTCTTC
CASSSGGARVEQFF
>NA|15|TRBV18|TRBJ2-7|NA
TGTGCCAGCTCACCCTACGGTTCCAGGGCTTACGAGCAGTACTTC
CASSPYGSRAYEQYF
>TRBD2|15|TRBV5-6|TRBJ2-5|NA
TGTGCCAGCAGCTCCCCTAGCGGGGGTAAGAGAACCCAGTACTTC
CASSSPSGGKRTQYF
>NA|13|TRBV19|TRBJ1-1|NA
TGTGCCAGTAGTAGAAGGATGAACACTGAAGCTTTCTTT
CASSRRMNTEAFF
>TRBD1|16|TRBV7-2|TRBJ1-6|NA
TGTGCCAGCAGCTTCGGGACAGGGGGCCGGCTGGCACCCCTCCACTTT
CASSFGTGGRLAPLHF
>NA|15|TRBV11-2|TRBJ2-2|NA
TGTGCCAGCAGCTTAGTACAGGGCCCCACCGGGGAGCTGTTTTTT
CASSLVQGPTGELFF
>TRBD1|16|TRBV5-5|TRBJ2-7|NA
TGTGCCAGCAGCTTAACAACAACCGGGACAGGGAACGAGCAGTACTTC
CASSLTTTGTGNEQYF
>TRBD1|14|TRBV4-2|TRBJ2-3|NA
TGTGCCAGCAGCCAAGACCGAGGACAGGGGAAGAAGTATTTT
CASSQDRGQGKKYF
>NA|13|TRBV9|TRBJ2-7|once
TGTGCCAGCAGCGTAGGATCGGCAGGGGAGCAGTACTTC
CASSVGSAGEQYF
>TRBD1|15|TRBV5-1|TRBJ1-2|NA
TGCGCCAGCACCCTGGGGGGACAGGGTCTCTATGGCTACACCTTC
CASTLGGQGLYGYTF
>NA|15|TRBV19|TRBJ1-1|NA
TGTGCCAGTCTTATCTCTGGGATATCGAACACTGAAGCTTTCTTT
CASLISGISNTEAFF